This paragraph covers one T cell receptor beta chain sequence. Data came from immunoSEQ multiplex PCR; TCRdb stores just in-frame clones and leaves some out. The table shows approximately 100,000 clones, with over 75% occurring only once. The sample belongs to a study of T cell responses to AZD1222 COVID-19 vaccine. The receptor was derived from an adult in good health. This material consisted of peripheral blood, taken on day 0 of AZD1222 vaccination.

The DNA for the CDR3 is TGTGCCAGCAGCTTGAGGACTCCGAACACCGGGGAGCTGTTTTTT. Protein sequence: CASSLRTPNTGELFF. The chain couples TRBV5-5 to TRBJ2-2, with D tentatively TRBD2 (5 bases). Germline V gene data show CDR1 as SGHKS and CDR2 as YYEKEE (reference sequence). The CDR3 sequence is 15 residues long. The V end was cut by 1 base, the J end by 0 bases, with 7 bases between.